The next 13 T cell receptor beta chains were all read from a single sample in a study of long-term antiretroviral therapy in people with HIV. Researchers report immunoSEQ v3.0 was run at survey level. Method: immunoSEQ multiplex PCR; TCRdb's copy keeps in-frame clones and lacks some. Here the sample spans approximately 28,000 clones, nearly 85% being singletons. The input for sequencing was unsorted PBMCs, taken 0.8 years before starting antiretroviral therapy. These receptors were collected from a man aged 18 to 30 with HIV.

The chain uses TRBV30 and TRBJ2-1; no clear D. Trimming left V 2 bases short and J 12 bases short, with 11 bases between. This CDR3 comprises 11 residues. Germline CDR1 is GTSNPN and CDR2 is SVGIG (reference sequence). The CDR3 DNA reads TGTGCCTGGAGTTTAGGACCTCTGCAGTTCTTC. Its translation: CAWSLGPLQFF. The full variable domain, with the rest looked up from reference TRBV30 and TRBJ2-1, is SQTIHQWPATLVQPVGSPLSLECTVEGTSNPNLYWYRQAAGRGLQLLFYSVGIGQISSEVPQNLSASRPQDRQFILSSKKLLLSDSGFYLCAWSLGPLQFFGPGTRLTVL.

The rearrangement uses TRBV7-3 and TRBJ2-1, with TRBD2 as a possible D gene (5 bases). Germline V gene data show CDR1 as SGHTA and CDR2 as FQGTGA. The V and J ends lost 2 bases and 4 bases respectively, with 12 bases between them. The CDR3 runs 15 residues. The CDR3 region is CASSLGVGVYNEQFF. For the CDR3, the DNA is TGTGCCAGCAGCTTAGGGGTCGGGGTTTACAATGAGCAGTTCTTC.

The chain links TRBV27 to TRBJ1-1, with a weak D call TRBD1 (6 bases). Trimming cost V 3 bases and J 6 bases, with 11 bases left between them. The CDR3 spans 13 residues. Germline V CDR1 and CDR2: MNHEY, SMNVEV (reference sequence). The CDR3: CASSLGAGAEAFF. The DNA of the CDR3 is TGTGCCAGCAGTTTGGGGGCGGGGGCTGAAGCTTTCTTT.

V usage is TRBV11-3 and J usage is TRBJ2-6; D not resolved. V lost 5 bases and J 1 base, leaving 12 bases between the germline ends. The CDR3 is 16 amino acids. The germline CDR1 and CDR2 sequences are SGHNT and YENEEA. The CDR3 loop reads CASSPRRLSGANVLTF. CDR3 nucleotide sequence: TGTGCCAGCAGCCCCCGACGACTGTCTGGGGCCAACGTCCTGACTTTC.

This CDR3 reads CASSNLGQRTDTQYF. In nucleotides, the CDR3 is TGTGCCAGCAGCAATTTAGGACAAAGGACAGATACGCAGTATTTT. The genes are TRBV21-1 and TRBJ2-3; the table assigns TRBD1, which was not confirmed against the DNA. TRBV21-1 is reported as a pseudogene. The CDR3 loop spans 15 amino acids.

As concerns this clone: Relative to the germline gene, one junction end is altered; a read error may explain this. The chain links TRBV6-5 to TRBJ2-7; D perhaps matches TRBD2 (6 bases). The CDR3 totals 15 residues. Germline V lookup: CDR1 MNHEY, CDR2 SVGAGI. The CDR3 region has the DNA TGTGCCAGCAGTAACTCCGGGACTGCGTCCTACGAGCAGTACTTC. Amino acids: CASSNSGTASYEQYF.

This chain links TRBV28 with TRBJ2-4; D is perhaps TRBD2 (5 bases). CDR3 length: 14 residues. The germline V gene has CDR1 MDHEN and CDR2 SYDVKM. V was pared by 6 bases and J by 5 bases, with 14 bases between. CDR3: CASSLAGVQNIQYF. CDR3 coding DNA: TGTGCCAGCAGCTTGGCGGGCGTCCAAAACATTCAGTACTTC. Full variable domain (missing parts from reference TRBV28 and TRBJ2-4): DVKVTQSSRYLVKRTGEKVFLECVQDMDHENMFWYRQDPGLGLRLIYFSYDVKMKEKGDIPEGYSVSREKKERFSLILESASTNQTSMYLCASSLAGVQNIQYFGAGTRLSVL.

This chain joins TRBV5-1 and TRBJ2-6; no definite D call. The CDR3 is 15 residues long. Trimming cost V 2 bases and J 4 bases, with 10 bases left between them. Germline V gene sequence: CDR1 SGHRS, CDR2 YFSETQ. Written as DNA, the CDR3 is TGCGCCAGCAGCTTTTCCATAGGCGGGGCCAACGTCCTGACTTTC. Translating gives CASSFSIGGANVLTF. The whole variable domain, remainder taken from reference TRBV5-1 and TRBJ2-6, is KAGVTQTPRYLIKTRGQQVTLSCSPISGHRSVSWYQQTPGQGLQFLFEYFSETQRNKGNFPGRFSGRQFSNSRSEMNVSTLELGDSALYLCASSFSIGGANVLTFGAGSRLTVL.

This sequence joins TRBV18 and TRBJ2-1; the match to TRBD2 covers 12 bases. Germline V gene data show CDR1 as KGHSH and CDR2 as LQKENI. CDR3 size: 15 residues. The J segment lost 7 bases and the V segment lost 6 bases, leaving 7 bases of the junction unmatched. This CDR3 reads CASSQTSGGVNEQFF. The CDR3 DNA is TGTGCCAGCTCCCAGACTAGCGGGGGTGTGAATGAGCAGTTCTTC.

The chain links TRBV29-1 to TRBJ1-3; D remains unclear. With 4 bases removed from V and 0 bases from J, the gap between germline ends came to 7 bases. There are 13 residues in the CDR3. The germline gives CDR1 SQVTM, CDR2 ANQGSEA. The CDR3 nucleotides are TGCAGCGTTGCGGGGTTCTCTGGAAACACCATATATTTT. Encoded protein: CSVAGFSGNTIYF.

The chain carries TRBV5-1 and TRBJ2-4; a weak D match, TRBD1 (5 bases). V dropped 0 bases and J dropped 6 bases, with 13 bases sitting between them. Per the germline V gene, CDR1 is SGHRS and CDR2 is YFSETQ. The CDR3 totals 15 residues. This CDR3 is CASSLVGGQLNIQYF. CDR3 nucleotides: TGCGCCAGCAGCTTGGTTGGCGGACAACTAAACATTCAGTACTTC.

This clone has only a few counts. The gene calls are TRBV20-1 and TRBJ1-2; 9 bases fit TRBD1. V was clipped by 6 bases and J by 7 bases; unmatched bases: 3. The CDR3 has 11 amino acids. The germline V gene has CDR1 DFQATT and CDR2 SNEGSKA (reference sequence). The CDR3 is CSAPGQGGYTF. In nucleotides, the CDR3 is TGCAGTGCGCCGGGACAGGGTGGCTACACCTTC.

The chain joins TRBV7-3 to TRBJ2-3; 12 positions match TRBD2. Germline-derived CDR1 and CDR2 are SGHTA and FQGTGA. With V trimmed by 3 bases and J by 5 bases, 0 bases remained unmatched. This CDR3 spans 14 amino acids. The CDR3 loop reads CASSLGLAGDTQYF. The DNA for the CDR3 is TGTGCCAGCAGCTTGGGACTAGCGGGAGATACGCAGTATTTT.